A single sample is the source of the 12 T cell receptor beta chains below, sequenced in a study of cytomegalovirus exposure and HLA in healthy donors. Vbeta (60) and Jbeta (13) primers were used in the PCR. Profiled with immunoSEQ multiplex PCR; TCRdb holds only in-frame clones, not every one. Among some 180,000 clones listed, roughly 12% were seen once. Sequencing was performed on PBMCs. These receptors all come from a man aged 50 to 60 in good health and CMV-seropositive.

This sequence joins TRBV7-2 and TRBJ1-3; 8 positions match TRBD1. J gave up 0 bases and V 4 bases, and 5 bases lay outside the gene matches. From germline, CDR1 is SGHTA and CDR2 FQGNSA. This CDR3 is 16 amino acids long. The CDR3 reads CASSSGQANSGNTIYF. Written as DNA, the CDR3 is TGTGCCAGCAGCTCGGGACAGGCGAACTCTGGAAACACCATATATTTT.

The genes are TRBV4-1 and TRBJ1-5; TRBD1 matches 9 bases. V shed 1 base, J shed 6 bases, and the junction held 7 bases outside the gene matches. Germline V gene lookup returns CDR1 MGHRA and CDR2 YSYEKL. The CDR3 totals 16 residues. DNA of the CDR3: TGCGCCAGCAGCCAAGGACAGGGGGTTGAGTTTCAGCCCCAGCATTTT. Residues: CASSQGQGVEFQPQHF.

This sequence joins TRBV2 and TRBJ1-1; 8 nucleotides line up with TRBD1. The CDR3 runs 12 residues. Germline V gene lookup returns CDR1 SNHLY and CDR2 FYNNEI. V was clipped by 8 bases and J by 4 bases; unmatched bases: 3. The CDR3 DNA sequence: TGTGCCAGCGAAGACAGGGGCACTGAAGCTTTCTTT. As protein: CASEDRGTEAFF. Drawing the rest from reference TRBV2 and TRBJ1-1, the complete variable domain is EPEVTQTPSHQVTQMGQEVILRCVPISNHLYFYWYRQILGQKVEFLVSFYNNEISEKSEIFDDQFSVERPDGSNFTLKIRSTKLEDSAMYFCASEDRGTEAFFGQGTRLTVV.

This clone occurred a few times. V gene TRBV5-8 combines with J gene TRBJ1-1; D is uncertain. Germline values: CDR1 SGHTS, CDR2 YDEGEE. CDR3 size: 13 residues. V was cut by 0 bases and J by 2 bases, with 5 bases left in between. Here the CDR3 reads CASSLVRNTEAFF. Written as DNA, the CDR3 is TGTGCCAGCAGCTTGGTGAGAAACACTGAAGCTTTCTTT.

This sequence joins TRBV5-1 and TRBJ2-5; 14 bases agree with TRBD2. The CDR3 length is 17 residues. The V gene's germline CDR1 is SGHRS and CDR2 YFSETQ. The ends lost 0 bases at V and 2 bases at J; junction bases unmatched: 3. CDR3 bases: TGCGCCAGCAGCTTGGGGACTAGCGGGGGGACTCAAGAGACCCAGTACTTC. Its translation: CASSLGTSGGTQETQYF.

This clone was recorded a few times. The J gene is TRBJ1-6, the V gene TRBV14; D unclear. V lost 1 base to trimming and J lost 9 bases, with 10 bases between them. This CDR3 region has 14 residues. Germline V CDR1 and CDR2: SGHDN, FVKESK. CDR3 sequence reads: CASSQGALLSPLHF. The DNA for the CDR3 is TGTGCCAGCAGCCAAGGAGCCCTCCTTTCACCCCTCCACTTT.

This clone was seen more than once but under ten times. The rearrangement links TRBV5-6 to TRBJ1-2; 10 bases fit TRBD1. Germline trimming cut 0 bases from V and 4 bases from J; bases unmatched to any gene: 9. This CDR3 comprises 17 residues. Germline CDR1 is SGHDT and CDR2 is YYEEEE. The CDR3 reads CASSLVRQGAVSYGYTF. CDR3 bases: TGTGCCAGCAGCTTGGTGCGACAGGGGGCTGTGAGCTATGGCTACACCTTC. The variable domain in full, with the rest retrieved from reference TRBV5-6 and TRBJ1-2, is DAGVTQSPTHLIKTRGQQVTLRCSPKSGHDTVSWYQQALGQGPQFIFQYYEEEERQRGNFPDRFSGHQFPNYSSELNVNALLLGDSALYLCASSLVRQGAVSYGYTFGSGTRLTVV.

The V gene is TRBV10-1, the J gene TRBJ2-2; D uncertain. This CDR3 comprises 13 residues. CDR1 and CDR2 from the germline V gene are WNHNN and SYGVQD (reference sequence). Trimming took 4 bases from V and 6 from J, leaving 9 bases between them. The CDR3 nucleotides read TGCGCCAGCAGTGCGTCAATCTCCGGGGAGCTGTTTTTT. This sequence encodes CASSASISGELFF.

The genes are TRBV14 and TRBJ1-2; D is uncertain. This CDR3 spans 15 amino acids. The V end lost 1 base, the J end lost 4 bases, and 13 bases lay between the germline ends. Looked up from germline, CDR1 is SGHDN and CDR2 is FVKESK. The CDR3 bases are TGTGCCAGCAGCCAAGTAACAGCTACACCCTATGGCTACACCTTC. It encodes CASSQVTATPYGYTF.

This chain uses TRBV5-4 with TRBJ2-7; 10 bases agree with TRBD2. The length of the CDR3 is 15 residues. Trimming took 2 bases from V and 0 from J; bases not matched to a gene: 2. Per the germline V gene, CDR1 is SGHNT and CDR2 is YYREEE (reference sequence). The CDR3 nucleotides read TGTGCCAGCAGCTTAACTAGCGGGGCCTCCTACGAGCAGTACTTC. This gives the protein CASSLTSGASYEQYF.

The chain recombines TRBV29-1 with TRBJ2-3; weak D call: TRBD1 (5 bases). The CDR3 totals 16 residues. Trimming pared 1 base from V and 5 bases from J, leaving 19 bases between. CDR1 is SQVTM and CDR2 is ANQGSEA in the germline V gene. As DNA, the CDR3 is TGCAGCGTTGAAGGTATAAGGGGTGAGGACGGAGATACGCAGTATTTT. Protein: CSVEGIRGEDGDTQYF.

The chain's CDR3 is CASSLRGPLPTQNYGYTF. The CDR3 nucleotides read TGTGCCAGCAGCTTACGGGGTCCTCTCCCTACCCAGAACTATGGCTACACCTTC. The gene calls are TRBV7-2 and TRBJ1-2; D unclear. Germline CDR1 SGHTA, CDR2 FQGNSA. The CDR3 has 18 amino acids. Deletions cut 2 bases from V and 2 bases from J, with 21 bases between.